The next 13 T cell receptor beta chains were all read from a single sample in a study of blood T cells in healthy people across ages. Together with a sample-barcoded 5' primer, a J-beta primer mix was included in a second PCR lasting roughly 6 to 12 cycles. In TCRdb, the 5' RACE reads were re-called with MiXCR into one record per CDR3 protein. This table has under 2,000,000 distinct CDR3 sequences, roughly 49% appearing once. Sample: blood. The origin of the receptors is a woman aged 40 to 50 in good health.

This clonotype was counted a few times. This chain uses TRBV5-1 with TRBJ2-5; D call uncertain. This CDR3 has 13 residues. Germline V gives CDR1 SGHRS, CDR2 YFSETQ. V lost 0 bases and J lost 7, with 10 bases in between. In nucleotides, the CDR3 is TGCGCCAGCAGCTTGGAGGCCCAATGGACCCAGTACTTC. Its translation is CASSLEAQWTQYF.

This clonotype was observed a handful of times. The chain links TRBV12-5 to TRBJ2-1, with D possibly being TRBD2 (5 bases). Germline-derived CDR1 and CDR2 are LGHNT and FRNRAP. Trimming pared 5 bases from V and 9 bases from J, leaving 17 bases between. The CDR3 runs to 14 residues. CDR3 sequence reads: CASGGEQVRGEQFF. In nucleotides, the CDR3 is TGTGCTAGTGGTGGGGAGCAGGTTCGCGGTGAGCAGTTCTTC.

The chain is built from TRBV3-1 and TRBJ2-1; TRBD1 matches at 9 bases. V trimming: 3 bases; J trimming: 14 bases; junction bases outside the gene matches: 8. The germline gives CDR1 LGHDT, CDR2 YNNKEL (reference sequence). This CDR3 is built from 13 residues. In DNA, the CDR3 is TGTGCCAGCAGCCAGTCTGAAGGGACAGGGAAGTTCTTC. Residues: CASSQSEGTGKFF.

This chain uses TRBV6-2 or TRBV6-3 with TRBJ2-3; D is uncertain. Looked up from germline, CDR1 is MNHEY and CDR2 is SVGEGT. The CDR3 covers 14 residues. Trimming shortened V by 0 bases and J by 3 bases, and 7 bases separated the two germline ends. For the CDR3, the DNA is TGTGCCAGCAGTTACTCGGTGAGGACAGATACGCAGTATTTT. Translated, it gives CASSYSVRTDTQYF.

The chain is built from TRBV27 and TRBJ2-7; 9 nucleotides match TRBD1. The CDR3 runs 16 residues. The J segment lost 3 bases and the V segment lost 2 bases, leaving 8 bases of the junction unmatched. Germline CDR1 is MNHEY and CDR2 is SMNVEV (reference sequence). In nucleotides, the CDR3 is TGTGCCAGCAGTTTACGTTGGACAGGGGAGAACTACGAGCAGTACTTC. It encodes CASSLRWTGENYEQYF.

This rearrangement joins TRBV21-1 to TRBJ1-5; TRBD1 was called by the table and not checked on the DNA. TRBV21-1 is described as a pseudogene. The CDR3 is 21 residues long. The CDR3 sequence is CASSALNQGQGFSWESQPQHF. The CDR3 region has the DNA TGTGCCAGCAGCGCCTTGAATCAGGGACAGGGGTTTTCATGGGAGAGTCAGCCCCAGCATTTT.

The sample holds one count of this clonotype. CDR3: CASKFLDRDRETQYF. CDR3 bases: TGTGCCAGCAAATTCCTAGACCGGGACAGAGAGACCCAGTACTTC. V usage is TRBV6-2 or TRBV6-3 and J usage is TRBJ2-5; 7 bases map to TRBD1. The germline V gene encodes CDR1 MNHEY and CDR2 SVGEGT. CDR3 length: 15 amino acids. V trimming: 7 bases; J trimming: 4 bases; junction bases outside the gene matches: 12.

The CDR3 nucleotides read TGTGCCAGCAGCGCCCCGAACAATGAGCAGTTCTTC. As protein: CASSAPNNEQFF. The chain uses TRBV9 and TRBJ2-1; D uncertain. There are 12 residues in the CDR3. Between the trimmed V and J ends, which lost 3 bases and 5 bases, there was a span of 6 bases. The germline V gene has CDR1 SGDLS and CDR2 YYNGEE.

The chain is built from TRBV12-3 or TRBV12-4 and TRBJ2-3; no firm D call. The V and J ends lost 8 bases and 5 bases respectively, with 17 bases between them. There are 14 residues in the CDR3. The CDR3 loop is CASALFGQKDTQYF. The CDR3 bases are TGTGCCAGCGCCCTCTTCGGTCAAAAAGATACGCAGTATTTT.

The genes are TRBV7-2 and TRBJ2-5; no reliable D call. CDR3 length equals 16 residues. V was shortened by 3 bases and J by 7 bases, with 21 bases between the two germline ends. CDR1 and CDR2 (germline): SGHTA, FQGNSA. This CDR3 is CASSFGIGQRKGTQYF. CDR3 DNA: TGTGCCAGCAGCTTCGGAATCGGGCAGCGCAAAGGGACCCAGTACTTC.

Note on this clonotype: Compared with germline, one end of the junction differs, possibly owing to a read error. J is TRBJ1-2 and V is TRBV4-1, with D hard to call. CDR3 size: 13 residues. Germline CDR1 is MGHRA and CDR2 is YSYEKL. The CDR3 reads CASIQDDKRGYTF. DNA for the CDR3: TGCGCCAGCATCCAAGATGACAAACGGGGCTACACCTTC.

CDR3 coding DNA: TGCAGTGCTAGAGATCAGGGTGGGCAGCCCCAGCATTTT. It translates to CSARDQGGQPQHF. This rearrangement joins TRBV20-1 to TRBJ1-5; tentative D call: TRBD1 (5 bases). Per germline, CDR1 DFQATT and CDR2 SNEGSKA (reference sequence). This CDR3 has 13 amino acids. V was trimmed by 0 bases and J by 7 bases, leaving 10 bases between them.

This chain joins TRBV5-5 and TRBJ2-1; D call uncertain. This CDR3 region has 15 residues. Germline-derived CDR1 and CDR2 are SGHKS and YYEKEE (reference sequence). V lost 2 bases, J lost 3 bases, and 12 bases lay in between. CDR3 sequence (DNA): TGTGCCAGCAGCTTTCGTCCTCTTGACTACAATGAGCAGTTCTTC. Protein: CASSFRPLDYNEQFF.